Sequencing of this T cell receptor (beta chain) was carried out in a study of cytomegalovirus exposure and HLA in healthy donors. Background on the study: In a previous analysis, some 120 million unique TCR beta sequences were found from 170 million or so T cells.

The PCR ran on 60 Vbeta and 13 Jbeta primers. Clones were sequenced by immunoSEQ multiplex PCR, and TCRdb holds only the in-frame ones, with some missing. The data contain over 100,000 clones, around three quarters of them singletons. The CDR3 contains 14 residues. In germline, CDR1 is SGHVS, CDR2 FQNEAQ. The trim removed 5 bases at V and 5 bases at J, leaving 7 bases unmatched. V and J are TRBV7-8 and TRBJ1-1; 8 bases fit TRBD1. Sequenced input: PBMCs. The TCR was taken from a woman aged 25-40 years in good health and CMV-seronegative. CDR3 nucleotides: TGTGCCAGCAGCCCTCAGGGGGCATTGACTGAAGCTTTCTTT. Translated: CASSPQGALTEAFF.